The next 28 T cell receptor beta chains were all read from a single sample in a study of memory CD8 T cells in hepatitis C reinfection. As for time point: late/post reinfection, 12 to 24 weeks after detection. The sorted cells went straight to TCR sequencing with no prior in vitro expansion. Assay used: immunoSEQ multiplex PCR; TCRdb lists only in-frame clones, some missing. The table lists about 50,000 clones, roughly 89% of them singletons. The sequenced sample was naive CD8+ T cells sorted from blood. The source is a man between 18 and 29 years old with hepatitis C virus infection.

The rearrangement uses TRBV7-2 and TRBJ2-1; the D gene is possibly TRBD2 (5 bases). The CDR3 has 14 residues. Germline V CDR1 and CDR2: SGHTA, FQGNSA. Trimming removed 4 bases from V and 3 bases from J, with 10 bases in between. This CDR3 reads CASSSGEGYNEQFF. In DNA form, the CDR3 reads TGTGCCAGCAGCTCAGGTGAGGGCTACAATGAGCAGTTCTTC.

The V call is TRBV19, the J call TRBJ2-5, with TRBD1 as a possible D gene (6 bases). V was cut by 5 bases and J by 3 bases, with 22 bases left in between. The CDR3 sequence is 17 residues long. CDR1 and CDR2 from the germline V gene are LNHDA and SQIVND (reference sequence). The CDR3 DNA sequence: TGTGCCAGTAGTGGGGCATACAGGGTCGTGATGAAAGAGACCCAGTACTTC. Its protein product is CASSGAYRVVMKETQYF.

V is TRBV11-2 and J is TRBJ2-5; D gene ambiguous. The germline V gene has CDR1 SGHAT and CDR2 FQNNGV. V was shortened by 3 bases and J by 0 bases, with 5 bases between the two germline ends. The CDR3 loop spans 13 amino acids. In nucleotides, the CDR3 is TGTGCCAGCAGCTTCCAAAACCAAGAGACCCAGTACTTC. Translation: CASSFQNQETQYF.

The chain employs TRBV5-1 and TRBJ2-7, with D maybe TRBD2 (5 bases). V dropped 6 bases and J dropped 5 bases, with 18 bases sitting between them. This CDR3 contains 14 residues. Germline CDR1 and CDR2: SGHRS and YFSETQ. CDR3 in amino acids: CASTWWPWGDEQYF. In DNA, the CDR3 is TGCGCCAGCACTTGGTGGCCTTGGGGAGACGAGCAGTACTTC.

The genes are TRBV11-2 and TRBJ2-1, with D maybe TRBD2 (5 bases). Trimming took off 0 bases at V and 0 bases at J, with 9 bases between the two ends. The CDR3 has 16 amino acids. Germline V gene data show CDR1 as SGHAT and CDR2 as FQNNGV. The CDR3 region has the DNA TGTGCCAGCAGCTTAGATACCGGAGGCTCCTACAATGAGCAGTTCTTC. Protein sequence: CASSLDTGGSYNEQFF.

The chain recombines TRBV7-9 with TRBJ2-1, with 14 positions matching TRBD2. V gave up 2 bases and J gave up 9 bases; unmatched junction bases: 12. The CDR3 totals 18 residues. CDR1 SEHNR and CDR2 FQNEAQ come from the germline V gene (reference sequence). CDR3 nucleotides: TGTGCCAGCAGCTTATATTTAGGGGGACTAGCGGGAGAAGGTGAGCAGTTCTTC. As protein: CASSLYLGGLAGEGEQFF.

This clone has just one count. This chain connects TRBV11-2 to TRBJ1-1, with no clear D. Germline assignment: CDR1 SGHAT and CDR2 FQNNGV. Trimming took off 1 base at V and 1 base at J, with 10 bases between the two ends. This CDR3 has 15 amino acids. The CDR3 loop is CASSLAGSSNTEAFF. In DNA form, the CDR3 reads TGTGCCAGCAGCTTAGCCGGGAGTTCGAACACTGAAGCTTTCTTT.

This clone was detected only once. The chain is built from TRBV6-5 and TRBJ1-6; 11 bases fit TRBD1. J gave up 9 bases and V 5 bases, and 6 bases lay outside the gene matches. The CDR3 loop spans 15 amino acids. Looked up from germline, CDR1 is MNHEY and CDR2 is SVGAGI. Here the CDR3 DNA reads TGTGCCAGCAGTCCAGGCGGGACAGGGGGTTCACCCCTCCACTTT. Translation: CASSPGGTGGSPLHF.

The sample holds a few counts of this clone. The chain uses TRBV5-5 and TRBJ2-7; TRBD1 agrees at 10 bases. CDR3 size: 15 residues. Germline V gives CDR1 SGHKS, CDR2 YYEKEE (reference sequence). The V gene end was trimmed by 1 base and the J gene end by 6 bases; junction bases not matched to a gene: 7. The CDR3: CASSLRTGGTPEQYF. DNA of the CDR3: TGTGCCAGCAGCTTGAGGACAGGGGGGACACCCGAGCAGTACTTC.

Notes on this clone: The same CDR3 can be traced to other DNA sequences in this sample. The chain has TRBV19 and TRBJ2-3; 8 nucleotides match TRBD1. In germline, CDR1 is LNHDA, CDR2 SQIVND (reference sequence). This CDR3 is 15 amino acids long. V dropped 3 bases and J dropped 3; count of bases not matched to a gene: 5. This CDR3 is CASSIGQGSTDTQYF. CDR3 sequence (DNA): TGTGCCAGTAGTATCGGACAGGGATCGACAGATACGCAGTATTTT.

The V and J genes are TRBV6-5 and TRBJ2-1; TRBD1 is a possible D gene (5 bases). The germline V gene has CDR1 MNHEY and CDR2 SVGAGI. With 6 bases removed from V and 7 bases from J, the gap between germline ends came to 13 bases. CDR3 size: 13 residues. CDR3: CASRSLRANEQFF. The CDR3 DNA sequence: TGTGCCAGCAGGTCACTCAGGGCGAATGAGCAGTTCTTC.

The chain combines TRBV28 with TRBJ2-1; 12 bases are a match to TRBD2. The CDR3 contains 17 residues. Losses at the gene ends were 1 base for V and 4 bases for J; bases not matched to a gene: 5. Germline-derived CDR1 and CDR2 are MDHEN and SYDVKM. The CDR3 nucleotides read TGTGCCAGCAGTTTATCCCTAGCGGGAGGGTTGTACAATGAGCAGTTCTTC. This encodes CASSLSLAGGLYNEQFF.

Comment on this clone: One end of the junction does not line up with germline, which may come from a read error. The CDR3 nucleotides are TGTGCCAGCAGTCCCGGGACTAGCGGGGACCTTAAAAACTTC. Amino acids: CASSPGTSGDLKNF. The chain employs TRBV27 and TRBJ2-5; 13 nucleotides match TRBD2. This CDR3 contains 14 residues. CDR1 is MNHEY and CDR2 is SMNVEV in the germline V gene (reference sequence).

The chain combines TRBV2 with TRBJ2-7, with TRBD2 as a possible D gene (5 bases). Per germline, CDR1 SNHLY and CDR2 FYNNEI. Trimming shortened V by 6 bases and J by 3 bases, and 9 bases separated the two germline ends. The CDR3 is 12 amino acids. CDR3 region: CASRAGVYEQYV. The CDR3 DNA is TGTGCCAGCAGAGCCGGGGTCTACGAGCAGTACGTC.

The DNA for the CDR3 is TGTGCCAGCAGCCGCGAAGTATCCTACGAGCAGTACTTC. This translates into CASSREVSYEQYF. The chain carries TRBV11-2 and TRBJ2-7; D not certain. The germline V gene has CDR1 SGHAT and CDR2 FQNNGV. This CDR3 is built from 13 residues. Trimming removed 5 bases from V and 1 base from J, with 9 bases in between.

This chain connects TRBV30 to TRBJ1-5; D uncertain. The germline V gene encodes CDR1 GTSNPN and CDR2 SVGIG (reference sequence). V was clipped by 2 bases and J by 1 base, with 15 bases between them. The CDR3 totals 16 residues. CDR3 protein: CAWSREGYLSNQPQHF. CDR3 bases: TGTGCCTGGAGTAGGGAGGGATACCTAAGCAATCAGCCCCAGCATTTT.

The chain couples TRBV4-1 to TRBJ2-5; tentative D call: TRBD2 (6 bases). CDR3 length: 13 residues. Trimming took off 4 bases at V and 4 bases at J, with 10 bases between the two ends. The germline V gene encodes CDR1 MGHRA and CDR2 YSYEKL. The CDR3 sequence is CASSLRLGETQYF. The CDR3, as DNA: TGCGCCAGCAGCCTCCGACTAGGAGAGACCCAGTACTTC.

The genes are TRBV11-2 and TRBJ2-2; 8 nucleotides line up with TRBD2. The CDR3 length is 16 residues. Germline lookup yields CDR1 SGHAT and CDR2 FQNNGV. Trimming took 3 bases from V and 3 from J; bases not matched to a gene: 6. CDR3 protein: CASSFLFGGDTGELFF. The CDR3 DNA reads TGTGCCAGCAGCTTTTTATTCGGGGGGGACACCGGGGAGCTGTTTTTT.

The V gene is TRBV13, the J gene TRBJ2-7; 8 bases fit TRBD2. The CDR3 extends over 14 amino acids. The trim removed 10 bases at V and 6 bases at J, leaving 14 bases unmatched. The germline gives CDR1 PRHDT, CDR2 FYEKMQ (reference sequence). The CDR3 nucleotides are TGTGCCACCCAGTGGGGAGCGGGAGTGGGCGAGCAGTACTTC. Its protein product is CATQWGAGVGEQYF.

The count of this clone is one. The gene calls are TRBV19 and TRBJ2-3, with 10 bases aligning to TRBD2. Trimming cost V 3 bases and J 1 base; bases outside gene matches: 1. The CDR3 runs to 15 residues. Germline-derived CDR1 and CDR2 are LNHDA and SQIVND (reference sequence). The CDR3 DNA sequence: TGTGCCAGTAGTATGGGGACTAGCGGCACAGATACGCAGTATTTT. This sequence encodes CASSMGTSGTDTQYF.

CDR3 residues: CASSYSRGVGGNTIYF. CDR3 bases: TGTGCCAGCAGTTACTCCAGGGGGGTTGGTGGAAACACCATATATTTT. The chain recombines TRBV6-6 with TRBJ1-3; 7 nucleotides agree with TRBD1. Germline-derived CDR1 and CDR2 are MNHNY and SVGAGI (reference sequence). The CDR3 contains 16 residues. The V gene end was trimmed by 0 bases and the J gene end by 3 bases; junction bases not matched to a gene: 5.

The rearrangement uses TRBV7-6 and TRBJ2-2; the D gene is possibly TRBD2 (5 bases). Trimming took 1 base from V and 9 from J, leaving 18 bases between them. The germline CDR1 and CDR2 sequences are SGHVS and FNYEAQ. The CDR3 runs to 16 residues. For the CDR3, the DNA is TGTGCCAGCAGCTTAGAGGCAGACTACCCGGTCCGGGAGCTGTTTTTT. Translated: CASSLEADYPVRELFF.

The V gene is TRBV27, the J gene TRBJ1-6; 7 bases are a match to TRBD1. Looked up from germline, CDR1 is MNHEY and CDR2 is SMNVEV (reference sequence). The CDR3 totals 15 residues. V shed 4 bases, J shed 8 bases, and the junction held 8 bases outside the gene matches. DNA for the CDR3: TGTGCCAGCAGTTCAACGGGACAGATATATTCACCCCTCCACTTT. Protein: CASSSTGQIYSPLHF.

The rearrangement links TRBV29-1 to TRBJ2-6; 10 nucleotides line up with TRBD1. After removal of 0 bases from V and 3 bases from J, the junction contained 5 bases not matched to a gene. Germline V CDR1 and CDR2: SQVTM, ANQGSEA. The CDR3 consists of 17 residues. The CDR3 DNA reads TGCAGCGTTGAAGATCACGACAGGGGGCTTGGGGCCAACGTCCTGACTTTC. This codes for CSVEDHDRGLGANVLTF.

Concerning this clone: Other DNA sequences of this sample code for an identical CDR3. J is TRBJ2-1 and V is TRBV6-6; D is possibly TRBD2 (5 bases). Germline V CDR1 and CDR2: MNHNY, SVGAGI (reference sequence). V was cut by 7 bases and J by 10 bases, with 14 bases left in between. The CDR3 covers 12 residues. The CDR3 region has the DNA TGTGCCAGCACCACCCCTACGGGGGAGCAGTTCTTC. Translating it yields CASTTPTGEQFF.

The sample holds a few counts of this clone. This sequence joins TRBV30 and TRBJ1-1, with D possibly matching TRBD1 (5 bases). V shed 5 bases and J shed 0 bases, with 10 bases lying between them. This CDR3 has 13 residues. Germline CDR1 reads GTSNPN; CDR2 reads SVGIG (reference sequence). The CDR3 coding sequence is TGTGCCTGGTCACAGGAGATGAACACTGAAGCTTTCTTT. Translating gives CAWSQEMNTEAFF.

This chain links TRBV19 with TRBJ1-1; no firm D call. Germline-derived CDR1 and CDR2 are LNHDA and SQIVND (reference sequence). The CDR3 spans 16 residues. V lost 3 bases and J lost 0, with 14 bases in between. CDR3 loop: CASSIAWGGMNTEAFF. CDR3 sequence (DNA): TGTGCCAGTAGTATTGCGTGGGGAGGAATGAACACTGAAGCTTTCTTT.

The rearrangement uses TRBV29-1 and TRBJ2-3; 7 positions agree with TRBD2. V dropped 1 base and J dropped 2; count of bases not matched to a gene: 3. There are 14 residues in the CDR3. Per germline, CDR1 SQVTM and CDR2 ANQGSEA. DNA of the CDR3: TGCAGCGTTGAAGGCGGGGGATACACAGATACGCAGTATTTT. Its protein product is CSVEGGGYTDTQYF.